The 21 T cell receptor beta chains reported below all come from one sample, sequenced in a study of T cell clonality in common variable immunodeficiency. Study results and caveats: In common variable immunodeficiency, TCR beta chains reportedly carried fewer deletions and N-nucleotide insertions.

Data came from immunoSEQ multiplex PCR; TCRdb stores just in-frame clones and leaves some out. Observed in the sample are more than 20,000 clones, none of them singletons. Their antigens are not known. The sample comprised peripheral blood mononuclear cells. These receptors all come from a human donor with common variable immunodeficiency.

The table lists this clone with many counts. With the read ending 3 residues before the CDR3 end, the germline J gene is used to fill in that end. The genes are TRBV20-1 and TRBJ2-7; perhaps TRBD2 as D (7 bases). CDR3 length equals 15 residues. The V gene lost 0 bases and the J gene lost 6 bases, with 18 bases spanning the gap. Germline V gene data show CDR1 as DFQATT and CDR2 as SNEGSKA (reference sequence). The DNA read from the CDR3 is TGCAGTGCTAGAGAAGGTGGGGGGGCCCTTCCCGAG. It specifies CSAREGGGALPE. In full, the CDR3 reads CSAREGGGALPEQYF.

The sample holds many counts of this clone. Sequencing ends 3 residues short of the CDR3 end; the germline J gene provides the rest. The chain combines TRBV7-9 with TRBJ2-7, with 7 bases that match TRBD1. V was pared by 2 bases and J by 3 bases, with 4 bases of the junction left unmatched. The germline V gene has CDR1 SEHNR and CDR2 FQNEAQ (reference sequence). This CDR3 is 14 amino acids long. The sequenced CDR3 bases are TGTGCCAGCAGCTTATTAGGGGGCAACTACGAG. Protein: CASSLLGGNYE. The whole CDR3 reads CASSLLGGNYEQYF.

This clone was seen repeatedly, ten times or more. The CDR3 end lies 3 residues beyond the end of the read and is filled in from the germline J gene. The chain employs TRBV27 and TRBJ1-2; D is uncertain. Trimming stripped 6 bases from V and 0 bases from J, with 14 bases between. The CDR3 totals 15 residues. Germline V lookup: CDR1 MNHEY, CDR2 SMNVEV (reference sequence). This chain's CDR3 is CASRRSGTTNYGYTF. The sequenced part of the CDR3 DNA is TGTGCCAGCAGAAGGTCAGGCACAACTAACTATGGC.

This clone was seen ten or more times. The read stops 3 residues short of the end of the CDR3; the missing end is completed from the germline J gene. This chain joins TRBV7-8 and TRBJ2-5, with 9 bases fitting TRBD1. The CDR3 extends over 13 amino acids. Germline V gene lookup returns CDR1 SGHVS and CDR2 FQNEAQ. V lost 5 bases, J lost 5 bases, and 3 bases stayed unmatched. Incomplete CDR3 DNA: TGTGCCAGCAGCAGGGACAGGGAGGAGACC. This gives the protein CASSRDREET. The entire CDR3 is CASSRDREETQYF.

This clone was recorded at least ten times. The read ends 3 residues shy of where the CDR3 ends; the end is completed using the germline J gene. The chain is built from TRBV20-1 and TRBJ2-7; D may be TRBD1 (5 bases). V was shortened by 3 bases and J by 4 bases, with 13 bases between the two germline ends. The germline V gene encodes CDR1 DFQATT and CDR2 SNEGSKA (reference sequence). The CDR3 extends over 13 amino acids. The sequenced part of the CDR3 DNA is TGCAGTGCTAGTCTGACCAACAGGTACGAG. Amino acids: CSASLTNRYE. The whole CDR3 protein is CSASLTNRYEQYF.

There are many counts of this clone. Sequencing ends 3 residues short of the CDR3 end; the germline J gene provides the rest. V gene TRBV28 combines with J gene TRBJ1-2; a possible D gene is TRBD1 (5 bases). Trimming stripped 5 bases from V and 3 bases from J, with 16 bases between. Germline V gene data show CDR1 as MDHEN and CDR2 as SYDVKM. The CDR3 has 15 amino acids. CDR3 bases read: TGTGCCAGCAGTACGCTGACAGTAACCGACTATGGC. Its protein is CASSTLTVTDYG. In full, the CDR3 reads CASSTLTVTDYGYTF.

This clone appeared many times. The sequenced fragment ends 3 residues before the CDR3 boundary, so the rest is inferred from the germline J gene. The chain carries TRBV27 and TRBJ2-1; a weak D match, TRBD1 (6 bases). Trimming pared 0 bases from V and 2 bases from J, leaving 8 bases between. The CDR3 runs to 15 residues. The germline V gene encodes CDR1 MNHEY and CDR2 SMNVEV (reference sequence). The sequenced part of the CDR3 DNA is TGTGCCAGCAGTTTATCCAGGGGCCCCTACAATGAG. It yields the protein CASSLSRGPYNE. The whole CDR3 protein reads CASSLSRGPYNEQFF.

This clone was observed at least ten times. The read halts 3 residues ahead of the CDR3 end, with the missing end drawn from the germline J gene. The gene calls are TRBV18 and TRBJ1-5; 7 bases agree with TRBD1. This CDR3 comprises 14 residues. CDR1 and CDR2 (germline): KGHSH, LQKENI. The V and J ends lost 2 bases and 2 bases, in that order; junction bases with no gene match: 0. The CDR3 region is CASSPTGGNQPQHF. The part of the CDR3 DNA that was read is TGTGCCAGCTCACCAACAGGGGGCAATCAGCCC.

This clone has at least ten counts. The read falls 3 residues short of the CDR3 end, and the missing part is taken from the germline J gene. The rearrangement uses TRBV9 and TRBJ2-1, with 16 bases matching TRBD2. The CDR3 runs 15 residues. V gave up 5 bases and J gave up 9 bases; unmatched junction bases: 5. Germline CDR1 and CDR2: SGDLS and YYNGEE. The sequenced part of the CDR3 DNA is TGTGCCAGCAGGGGGACTAGCGGGGGGGCCGGTGAG. Translated: CASRGTSGGAGE. In full, the CDR3 is CASRGTSGGAGEQFF.

This clone was detected many times. From the germline J gene comes the end of the CDR3, since the read stops 3 residues before it. This chain uses TRBV2 with TRBJ1-5, with 7 bases fitting TRBD1. The CDR3 has 15 amino acids. The V gene's germline CDR1 is SNHLY and CDR2 FYNNEI. V trimming: 6 bases; J trimming: 6 bases; junction bases outside the gene matches: 11. CDR3 bases read: TGTGCCAGCAGGGCACAGGGGCAGGAGGGTCAGCCC. It codes for CASRAQGQEGQP. The CDR3, in full, reads CASRAQGQEGQPQHF.

This clone was picked up many times. The read gets to within 3 residues of the CDR3 end, and the germline J gene fills in the rest. The V call is TRBV19, the J call TRBJ1-3, with D maybe TRBD1 (6 bases). The CDR3 spans 15 residues. Trimming stripped 5 bases from V and 8 bases from J, with 19 bases between. Per germline, CDR1 LNHDA and CDR2 SQIVND (reference sequence). The CDR3 protein is CASSPNLGRGHTIYF. The covered CDR3 bases are TGTGCCAGTAGTCCCAACCTTGGCAGGGGACACACC.

The table lists this clone with many counts. Coverage ceases 3 residues before the CDR3 finishes, and the germline J gene fills in the end. V gene TRBV7-8 combines with J gene TRBJ2-7, with D possibly being TRBD1 (7 bases). Germline V gene data show CDR1 as SGHVS and CDR2 as FQNEAQ. V lost 2 bases, J lost 0 bases, and 11 bases lay in between. The CDR3 has 15 amino acids. The chain's CDR3 is CASSLQGGDSYEQYF. The covered CDR3 bases are TGTGCCAGCAGCTTACAGGGGGGTGACTCCTACGAG.

This clone was seen at least ten times. The read halts 3 residues ahead of the CDR3 end, with the missing end drawn from the germline J gene. J is TRBJ2-7 and V is TRBV7-8; TRBD1 is a possible D gene (5 bases). Germline loops: CDR1 SGHVS, CDR2 FQNEAQ. CDR3 length: 15 residues. Trimming stripped 5 bases from V and 5 bases from J, with 19 bases between. The CDR3 bases that were read are TGTGCCAGCAGCCCGACCCCCCTGGGGCGAGACGAG. Encoded protein: CASSPTPLGRDE. From start to end, the CDR3 is CASSPTPLGRDEQYF.

This clone showed up many times. The sequenced part of the CDR3 DNA is TGTGCCAGCAGCGAAGACAGGGTTAACACCGGGGAG. Encoded protein: CASSEDRVNTGE. From start to end, the CDR3 is CASSEDRVNTGELFF. The chain joins TRBV7-7 to TRBJ2-2; 7 bases are shared with TRBD1. The read terminates 3 residues before the CDR3 end, so the remaining end is supplied by the germline J gene. With 5 bases clipped from V and 2 bases from J, the junction kept 5 bases outside the gene matches. Per the germline V gene, CDR1 is SSHAT and CDR2 is FNYEAQ (reference sequence). This CDR3 has 15 residues. Filled out from reference TRBV7-7 and TRBJ2-2, the complete variable domain reads GAGVSQSPRYKVTKRGQDVTLRCDPISSHATLYWYQQALGQGPEFLTYFNYEAQPDKSGLPSDRFSAERPEGSISTLTIQRTEQRDSAMYRCASSEDRVNTGELFFGEGSRLTVL.

The table lists this clone with many counts. CDR3 residues: CSARVERGSSYNEQFF. CDR3 DNA (partial): TGCAGTGCTAGAGTCGAGCGGGGTTCCTCCTACAATGAG. The chain uses TRBV20-1 and TRBJ2-1; 7 nucleotides align to TRBD2. The read ends 3 residues before the CDR3 terminus; that terminus is restored from the germline J gene. The V gene end was trimmed by 1 base and the J gene end by 0 bases; junction bases not matched to a gene: 6. The CDR3 is made up of 16 amino acids. In germline, CDR1 is DFQATT, CDR2 SNEGSKA (reference sequence).

In its sample, this clone was seen many times. With the read ending 3 residues before the CDR3 end, the germline J gene is used to fill in that end. The chain uses TRBV30 and TRBJ1-2; D is possibly TRBD1 (5 bases). The CDR3 is 13 residues long. Germline V gives CDR1 GTSNPN, CDR2 SVGIG (reference sequence). Trimming took 5 bases from V and 4 from J, leaving 14 bases between them. Incomplete CDR3 DNA: TGTGCCTGGGGGGACGGGGGAGCCTATGGC. It codes for CAWGDGGAYG. The entire CDR3 protein reads CAWGDGGAYGYTF.

This clone was recorded many times. The sequence runs out 3 residues before the end of the CDR3; the remainder is reconstructed from the germline J gene. The rearrangement uses TRBV28 and TRBJ2-7; 8 positions match TRBD1. In germline, CDR1 is MDHEN, CDR2 SYDVKM. The CDR3 consists of 14 residues. After removal of 6 bases from V and 2 bases from J, the junction contained 6 bases not matched to a gene. The DNA read from the CDR3 is TGTGCCAGCAGAAGGCAGGGGGCTACCTACGAG. As protein: CASRRQGATYE. The complete CDR3 sequence is CASRRQGATYEQYF.

This clone was picked up many times. Sequencing ends 3 residues short of the CDR3 end; the germline J gene provides the rest. This chain uses TRBV5-1 with TRBJ1-1; 10 bases are a match to TRBD1. The CDR3 is 18 amino acids. The junction had 9 bases not matched to a gene; V was cut back by 0 bases and J by 1 base. CDR1 is SGHRS, CDR2 YFSETQ, per germline. CDR3 bases read: TGCGCCAGCAGCTTGGGGGCCGGGACAGGGGCAAAGAACACTGAA. Translation: CASSLGAGTGAKNTE. The full-length CDR3 reads as CASSLGAGTGAKNTEAFF.

This clone came up many times. The CDR3 extends 3 residues past the end of the read, so its final part is completed from the germline J gene. The V and J genes are TRBV19 and TRBJ2-3; a weak D match, TRBD1 (5 bases). This CDR3 is built from 14 residues. Trimming took 5 bases from V and 1 from J, leaving 10 bases between them. Per germline, CDR1 LNHDA and CDR2 SQIVND (reference sequence). The sequenced CDR3 bases are TGTGCCAGTAGTCCTCAACAGGGCACAGATACG. Translation gives CASSPQQGTDT. The entire CDR3 reads CASSPQQGTDTQYF.

The table lists this clone with many counts. From the germline J gene comes the end of the CDR3, since the read stops 3 residues before it. This chain links TRBV4-1 with TRBJ1-6; D is uncertain. Germline V CDR1 and CDR2: MGHRA, YSYEKL. The germline V and J ends were trimmed by 1 base and 5 bases, with 12 bases remaining between them. The CDR3 contains 16 residues. CDR3 bases read: TGCGCCAGCAGCCAAGTGGACGGGCGGGATAATTCACCC. Encoded protein: CASSQVDGRDNSP. The full CDR3 is CASSQVDGRDNSPLHF.

This clone turned up a few times. The read stops 3 residues short of the end of the CDR3; the missing end is completed from the germline J gene. The rearrangement uses TRBV20-1 and TRBJ1-1; a weak D match, TRBD1 (5 bases). The CDR3 loop spans 14 amino acids. Germline V gives CDR1 DFQATT, CDR2 SNEGSKA (reference sequence). With 3 bases removed from V and 3 bases from J, the gap between germline ends came to 14 bases. The CDR3 protein is CSARTGTMDTEAFF. CDR3 bases read: TGCAGTGCTAGGACCGGGACTATGGACACTGAA.